This is a list of T cell receptor beta chains from one sample in a study of cytomegalovirus exposure and HLA in healthy donors. Data came from immunoSEQ multiplex PCR; TCRdb stores just in-frame clones and leaves some out. This sample carries 150,000 to 200,000 clones, 82% of them seen once, and the ten largest clones take approximately 1.6%. Material for sequencing was PBMCs. These receptors all come from a male donor in good health and CMV-seronegative. Each CDR3 is given without its conserved first and last residue.

CDR3,length,V,J
ASSFWEADRSTDTQY,15,TRBV11-2,TRBJ2-3
ASSFTYAGDVSYNEQF,16,TRBV7-2,TRBJ2-1
ASSLVRGNQPQH,12,TRBV28,TRBJ1-5
ASSLKTGGFGDYGYT,15,TRBV7-9,TRBJ1-2
ASRLSPDSYEQY,12,TRBV6-1,TRBJ2-7
ASSESVGTNEKLF,13,TRBV10-1,TRBJ1-4
ASSAPTSGGPPPDTQY,16,TRBV9,TRBJ2-3
SVVGPRQGYYGYT,13,TRBV29-1,TRBJ1-2
ASSLDRSISYEQY,13,TRBV5-5,TRBJ2-7
ASSLGRGLLRGTDTQY,16,TRBV13,TRBJ2-3
SVLGAQETQY,10,TRBV29-1,TRBJ2-5
ASSLFGQWIQPRH,13,TRBV28,TRBJ1-5
ASSIRGSSGGAYTDTQY,17,TRBV19,TRBJ2-3
ASSLKTAGGIQPQH,14,TRBV5-6,TRBJ1-5
ASTRGQNTEAF,11,TRBV5-6,TRBJ1-1
ASSIDRANYGYT,12,TRBV19,TRBJ1-2
ASSGAFPETQY,11,TRBV18,TRBJ2-5
ASSPRQGVVDTEAF,14,TRBV7-8,TRBJ1-1
ASSEDRPEQY,10,TRBV7-9,TRBJ2-7
AIRKGQGVTDTQY,13,TRBV10-3,TRBJ2-3
ASSLGKTGEFEKLF,14,TRBV7-6,TRBJ1-4
ASSPQTALNEKLF,13,TRBV9,TRBJ1-4
ASSVATDTQY,10,TRBV2,TRBJ2-3
ASSPTEEDRETPSSTDTQY,19,TRBV7-3,TRBJ2-3
ASSFGQDGYT,10,TRBV5-6,TRBJ1-2
ASSFPGSSYNSPLH,14,TRBV7-9,TRBJ1-6
ASSPTRANSNYGYA,14,TRBV7-9,TRBJ1-2
ASSYFLRTGRQY,12,TRBV6-6,TRBJ2-7
ASSGSTGTSTDTQY,14,TRBV9,TRBJ2-3
ASSLANEQF,9,TRBV5-1,TRBJ2-1
ASSLSGFADEAF,12,TRBV11-3,TRBJ1-1
ASSPTGDSNQPQH,13,TRBV7-9,TRBJ1-5
ASSLDGSSDTQY,12,TRBV7-2,TRBJ2-3
ASSADEKLF,9,TRBV9,TRBJ1-4
ASSWGAGANVLT,12,TRBV11-2,TRBJ2-6
ASSLAGYSGNTIY,13,TRBV4-3,TRBJ1-3
ASSPTGTSGRLPYEQY,16,TRBV5-1,TRBJ2-7
AIRGDRGQNGYT,12,TRBV10-3,TRBJ1-2
ASSVGLAGISEQF,13,TRBV9,TRBJ2-1
SVRDTSEQY,9,TRBV29-1,TRBJ2-7
ASSSPPAIETQY,12,TRBV18,TRBJ2-5
ASSSPRAPQETQY,13,TRBV5-4,TRBJ2-5
ASSDYRQGNQPQH,13,TRBV2,TRBJ1-5
ASSHSTEAGSSPLH,14,TRBV4-2,TRBJ1-6
ASSVGESVETQY,12,TRBV19,TRBJ2-5
SVLTGQGLYT,10,TRBV29-1,TRBJ1-2
ASSLRTGQETQY,12,TRBV14,TRBJ2-5
ASSYKRIGANRYT,13,TRBV6-5,TRBJ1-2
ASRQEVGQARYSNQPQH,17,TRBV19,TRBJ1-5
ASRNRGASYEQY,12,TRBV6-5,-
ASSLGITGGTEAF,13,TRBV7-6,TRBJ1-1
ASSRRVTNNEQF,12,TRBV5-1,TRBJ2-1
ASSDSSGLNSPLH,13,TRBV6-4,TRBJ1-6
ASSDSGGGQETQY,13,TRBV6-4,TRBJ2-5
SSSFYRSSYNSPLH,14,TRBV7-9,TRBJ1-6